Listed here is a single T cell receptor beta chain. This clonotype was seen only a few times. Its antigen remains unidentified. No clone much larger than this one lies a single base away; base qualities are absent. Library generation was performed with 5' RACE. The data were produced on a NextSeq 500. The TCR library protocol attached unique molecular identifiers to individual cDNA molecules to correct for sequencing error and PCR bias. Both TCR alpha and beta chains were sequenced, and tight co-correlation was observed between alpha and beta sequence abundances in each sample. The original pipeline was this. V gene, J gene and CDR3 annotation of TCR sequences was performed with Decombinator V4. TCRs were defined as expanded if a significant change between any two time points was detected under a Poisson model with p below 0.0001. TCR abundances were normalised to the total number of TCRs sequenced in each sample and reported as counts per million. MAIT TCRs were defined by TRAV1-2 paired with TRAJ12, TRAJ20 or TRAJ33, and iNKT TCRs by TRAV10 paired with TRAJ18. VDJdb, accessed 1 November 2021, was searched for CMV, EBV and SARS-CoV-2 annotated TCRs, with TCRs annotated for multiple antigens excluded. TCRdb passed the public sequencing reads through fastp at Q25 and MiXCR, retaining productive beta sequences. Rows with one shared CDR3 protein collapse into an entry with the most common genes and DNA. V and J calls and clone size were set by TCRdb, not the authors. Across this sample there are some 60,000 distinct CDR3 sequences, with roughly 13% seen only once. The top ten clonotypes cover around 1.5% of the sample.

This was a case-control study nested in a cohort of healthcare workers in London, UK, who had nasopharyngeal swab PCR tests and blood samples taken every week. Healthcare workers were recruited during the week of the UK lockdown, between 23 and 31 March 2020, and followed weekly for up to about 15 weeks. This sample is part of a study of early T cells in non-severe SARS-CoV-2 infection (dated by TCRdb to about 2021). Background on the whole study: Because TCR sequencing relied on bulk RNA taken from unsorted whole blood, pairing of alpha and beta chains was not possible. What the research found in general, with its limitations: Matching against VDJdb was skewed toward anti-spike CD8 responses, likely underestimated virus-specific expansions, and missed private and CD4 specificities.

As encoded in the germline V gene, CDR1 is SGHNT while CDR2 is YENEEA. Counted from cysteine to phenylalanine, this CDR3 has 13 amino acids. The read is trimmed to its CDR3 DNA, 39 bases read in frame from base 1. V lost 0 bases and J lost 1 base; the stretch between them is 3 bases long. Sequencing was performed on whole blood, taken at baseline. The receptor's source is an adult who was a healthcare worker with PCR-confirmed SARS-CoV-2 infection or an uninfected control (not recorded which). This chain is built from TRBV11-3 and TRBJ2-5; confidence is insufficient to name the D gene. The CDR3 region: CASSLDSQETQYF. The DNA sequence is as follows: TGTGCCAGCAGCTTAGACAGCCAAGAGACCCAGTACTTC.